Listed below are T cell receptor beta chains from one sample, sequenced in a study of blood T cell repertoires in COVID-19. Repertoires were generated with immunoSEQ multiplex PCR, while TCRdb's copy carries only in-frame clones and drops some. Counted here are under 250,000 clones, 81% occurring once; the ten biggest clones make up approximately 7.2%. Material for sequencing was peripheral blood. These receptors all stem from a woman over 75 with acute or convalescent COVID-19. Both conserved end residues are part of each CDR3. Each record gives: V gene, J gene, D gene, CDR3 protein. D genes are given only for firm matches.

V gene: TRBV19; J gene: TRBJ2-1; D gene: .; CDR3 protein: CASSILANEQFF
V gene: TRBV2; J gene: TRBJ1-6; D gene: .; CDR3 protein: CASTETVALHF
V gene: TRBV7-3; J gene: TRBJ2-1; D gene: TRBD2; CDR3 protein: CASSIRGTSGNLAYNEQFF
V gene: TRBV3-1/TRBV3-2; J gene: TRBJ1-6; D gene: TRBD1; CDR3 protein: CASRQGQNNSPLHF
V gene: TRBV5-4; J gene: TRBJ1-4; D gene: TRBD1; CDR3 protein: CASSTPGGTGNEKLFF
V gene: TRBV5-1; J gene: TRBJ2-7; D gene: TRBD1; CDR3 protein: CASSIGTGLYEQYF
V gene: TRBV7-9; J gene: TRBJ2-7; D gene: .; CDR3 protein: CASSLETAGQYF
V gene: TRBV3-1/TRBV3-2; J gene: TRBJ2-3; D gene: TRBD2; CDR3 protein: CASSLGWSGRSTDTQYF
V gene: TRBV20-1; J gene: TRBJ2-2; D gene: .; CDR3 protein: CSARVSGELFF
V gene: TRBV6-6; J gene: TRBJ1-2; D gene: TRBD1; CDR3 protein: CASSRDRDYGYTF
V gene: TRBV11-1; J gene: TRBJ2-7; D gene: TRBD1; CDR3 protein: CASSLDRERYEQYF
V gene: TRBV6-5; J gene: TRBJ1-1; D gene: TRBD1; CDR3 protein: CASSLNRGWGGTEAFF
V gene: TRBV5-1; J gene: TRBJ2-2; D gene: TRBD2; CDR3 protein: CASSLEAGGNTGELFF
V gene: TRBV6-5; J gene: TRBJ2-7; D gene: TRBD1; CDR3 protein: CASSRGQGREQYF
V gene: TRBV29-1; J gene: TRBJ1-5; D gene: .; CDR3 protein: CSVEAGAGQPQHF
V gene: TRBV7-3; J gene: TRBJ2-2; D gene: .; CDR3 protein: CASRGLNGELFF
V gene: TRBV18; J gene: TRBJ1-1; D gene: .; CDR3 protein: CASSPLGEARAEAFF
V gene: TRBV5-1; J gene: TRBJ2-1; D gene: .; CDR3 protein: CASSLGTVVSYNEQFF
V gene: TRBV18; J gene: TRBJ2-7; D gene: TRBD1; CDR3 protein: CASSPIPPSDRGRYEQYF
V gene: TRBV18; J gene: TRBJ2-4; D gene: TRBD1; CDR3 protein: CASSPLAGGAVKNIQYF
V gene: TRBV5-1; J gene: TRBJ1-2; D gene: TRBD1; CDR3 protein: CASSAGQGVYGYTF
V gene: TRBV28; J gene: TRBJ2-7; D gene: .; CDR3 protein: CASSLSFYEQYF
V gene: TRBV29-1; J gene: TRBJ2-5; D gene: .; CDR3 protein: CSVEGGTGDGPQYF
V gene: TRBV10-1; J gene: TRBJ2-5; D gene: TRBD2; CDR3 protein: CASSPGSPGLAGRQETQYF
V gene: TRBV19; J gene: TRBJ2-5; D gene: TRBD1; CDR3 protein: CASSPGQGIETQYF
V gene: TRBV3-1/TRBV3-2; J gene: TRBJ1-1; D gene: TRBD1; CDR3 protein: CASSLLDRDTEAFF
V gene: TRBV10-3; J gene: TRBJ2-5; D gene: TRBD2; CDR3 protein: CAISELAGGPGETQYF
V gene: TRBV25-1; J gene: TRBJ1-4; D gene: TRBD1; CDR3 protein: CASSALLSLTGGNEKLFF